This TCR beta chain comes out of a study of T cell responses to AZD1222 COVID-19 vaccine. Sequenced by immunoSEQ multiplex PCR; TCRdb stores in-frame clones only, minus some. The sample includes 100,000 to 150,000 clones, over 75% of them seen just once. The sample consisted of peripheral blood, taken on day 0 of AZD1222 vaccination. This TCR was sampled from an adult in good health.

The CDR3: CASSYTGRKSYEQYF. The CDR3 DNA sequence: TGTGCCAGCAGTTACACGGGACGGAAGTCCTACGAGCAGTACTTC. The chain employs TRBV6-5 and TRBJ2-7, with D perhaps TRBD1 or TRBD2 (5 bases each). Trimming shortened V by 2 bases and J by 1 base, and 12 bases separated the two germline ends. This CDR3 has 15 residues. Germline values: CDR1 MNHEY, CDR2 SVGAGI.